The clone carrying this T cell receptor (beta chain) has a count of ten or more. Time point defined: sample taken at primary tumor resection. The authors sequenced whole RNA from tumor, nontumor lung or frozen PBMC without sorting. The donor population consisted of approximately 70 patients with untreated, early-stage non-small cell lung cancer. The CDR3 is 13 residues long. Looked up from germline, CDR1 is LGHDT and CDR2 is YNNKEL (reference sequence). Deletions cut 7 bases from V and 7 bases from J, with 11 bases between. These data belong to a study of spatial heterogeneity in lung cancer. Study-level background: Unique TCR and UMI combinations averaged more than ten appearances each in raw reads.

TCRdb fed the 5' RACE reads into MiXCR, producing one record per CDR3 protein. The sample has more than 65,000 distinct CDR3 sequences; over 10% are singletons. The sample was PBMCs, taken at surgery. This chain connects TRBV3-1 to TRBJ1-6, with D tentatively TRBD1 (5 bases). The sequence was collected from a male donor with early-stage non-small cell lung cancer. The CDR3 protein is CASIRDENSPLHF. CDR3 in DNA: TGTGCCAGCATCAGGGACGAGAATTCACCCCTCCACTTT.